This record covers a single T cell receptor beta chain. Authors' analysis steps: The assay estimated nucleated cells by amplifying reference gene primers. Only in-frame clones appear in the TCRdb table, and some are missing; sequencing was by immunoSEQ multiplex PCR. The V and J calls and clone size are taken from that table; D and trimming were inferred from the DNA. The sample shows a few hundred thousand clones, more than 75% of them seen only once. This entry comes from a study of blood T cell repertoires in COVID-19. For the study at large: Material from acute and convalescent COVID-19 was sourced from the United States, Italy and Spain. The analysed material was cDNA or gDNA that came from T cells, B-cell-depleted T cells, or PBMCs.

The germline V gene has CDR1 MRHNA and CDR2 SNTAGT. V was shortened by 5 bases and J by 0 bases, with 12 bases between the two germline ends. The CDR3 is 15 residues long. Material for sequencing was peripheral blood. The rearrangement links TRBV6-4 to TRBJ2-3; D perhaps matches TRBD2 (7 bases). This clonotype was obtained from a middle-aged man with acute or convalescent COVID-19. The CDR3 protein is CASSRGASSTDTQYF. The CDR3 DNA reads as TGTGCCAGCAGTCGGGGGGCATCTAGCACAGATACGCAGTATTTT.